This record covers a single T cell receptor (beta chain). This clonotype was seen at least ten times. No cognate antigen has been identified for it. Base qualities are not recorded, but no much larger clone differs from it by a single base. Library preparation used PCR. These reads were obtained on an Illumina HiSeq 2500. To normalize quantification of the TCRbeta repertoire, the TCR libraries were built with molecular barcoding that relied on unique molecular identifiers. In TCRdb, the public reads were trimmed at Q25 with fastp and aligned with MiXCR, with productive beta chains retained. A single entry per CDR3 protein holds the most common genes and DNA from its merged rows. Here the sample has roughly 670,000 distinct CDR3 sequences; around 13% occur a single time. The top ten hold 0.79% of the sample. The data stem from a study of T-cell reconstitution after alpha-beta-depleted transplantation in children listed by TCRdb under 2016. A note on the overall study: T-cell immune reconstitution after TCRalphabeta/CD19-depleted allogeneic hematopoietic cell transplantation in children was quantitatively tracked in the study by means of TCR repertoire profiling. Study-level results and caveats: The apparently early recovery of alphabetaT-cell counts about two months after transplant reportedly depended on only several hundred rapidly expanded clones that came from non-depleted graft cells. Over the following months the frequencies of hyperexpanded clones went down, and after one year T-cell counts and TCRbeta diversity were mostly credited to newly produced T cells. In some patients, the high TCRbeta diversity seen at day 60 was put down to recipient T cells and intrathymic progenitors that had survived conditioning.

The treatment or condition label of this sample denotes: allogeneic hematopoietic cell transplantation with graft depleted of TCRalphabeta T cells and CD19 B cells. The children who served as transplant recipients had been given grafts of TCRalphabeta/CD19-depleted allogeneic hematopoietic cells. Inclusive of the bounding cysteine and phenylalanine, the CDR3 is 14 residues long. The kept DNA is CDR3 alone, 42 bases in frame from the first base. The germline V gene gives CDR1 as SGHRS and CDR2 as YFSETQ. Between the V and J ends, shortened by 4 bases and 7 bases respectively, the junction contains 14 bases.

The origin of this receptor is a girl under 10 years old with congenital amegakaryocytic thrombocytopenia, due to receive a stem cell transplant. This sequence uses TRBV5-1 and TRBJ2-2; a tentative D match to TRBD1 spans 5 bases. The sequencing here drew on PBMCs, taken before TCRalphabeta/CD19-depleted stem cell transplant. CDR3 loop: CASSATTGNGELFF. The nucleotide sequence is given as TGCGCCAGCAGCGCCACCACAGGAAACGGGGAGCTGTTTTTT.